This TCR beta chain was sequenced for a study of OX40 agonist ivuxolimab in advanced cancers. Overall study: Intravenous ivuxolimab at 0.01 to 10 mg/kg was given to patients every 2 weeks. Prior anti-PD-1, anti-PD-L1 or anti-CTLA-4 therapy was allowed; 40% to 50% had some. Study-level results: Relative to CD4+ cells, CD8+ T cells on average had more expanded clones.

For this clone: As yet, its antigen is unknown.

TCRdb keeps only in-frame clones here, not all; method: immunoSEQ multiplex PCR. The sample gives around 86,000 clones, approximately 80% of which show up once; 2.5% to 3% is in the top ten. The germline V gene has CDR1 LNHDA and CDR2 SQIVND (reference sequence). The CDR3 totals 14 residues. The germline V and J ends were trimmed by 3 bases and 4 bases, with 9 bases remaining between them. The timepoints at which blood was sampled were baseline, cycle 4 day 1, and cycle 7 day 1. The receptor was derived from an adult with an advanced solid tumor such as melanoma, head and neck, liver or kidney cancer. Sequenced material: CD4+ or CD8+ T cells sorted from blood, taken in a trial of the OX40 agonist ivuxolimab. V and J are TRBV19 and TRBJ1-4; D ambiguous. CDR3 bases: TGTGCCAGTAGTATTGCAAAGGGTAATGAAAAACTGTTTTTT. Translated, it gives CASSIAKGNEKLFF.